Listed below are T cell receptor beta chains from one sample, sequenced in a study of T cell repertoires in cytomegalovirus infection. These TCRs are of unknown antigen specificity. A single record per CDR3 protein comes from TCRdb applying MiXCR to the reads. The sample has about 150,000 distinct CDR3 sequences, about 31% seen once. The material was CD8+ T cells from cultured PBMCs, obtained from culture after CMV antigen stimulation. The receptors were sampled from a human donor in good health (CMV status not recorded). Some clones in this sample may be carry-over from other donors' samples. Both conserved end residues are trimmed from each CDR3. Fields, in order: J gene, V gene, clone size, CDR3 protein. Size tells how often a clone was seen (once, few, many) or the class of an expanded clone, and some rows leave it out.

TRBJ2-1 TRBV5-5 few ASSFPLSGGEQF
TRBJ2-1 TRBV7-2 NA ASSPHLTGGYNEQF
TRBJ1-4 TRBV4-2 few ASSQPFDYNEKLF
TRBJ2-1 TRBV20-1 NA SADGNERGYNEQF
TRBJ2-1 TRBV19 NA ASSRPPQGTRDEQF
TRBJ2-1 TRBV6-5 NA ASSYLGAREQF
TRBJ1-2 TRBV20-1 few SARNPRDGYGYT
TRBJ1-2 TRBV4-1 many ASSQGTGNPYGYT
TRBJ2-7 TRBV27 NA ATQAVGNREQY
TRBJ2-1 TRBV6-5 NA ASSYEDSSYNEQF
TRBJ2-7 TRBV4-1 NA ASSHTGDYEQY
TRBJ1-1 TRBV12-3/TRBV12-4 once ATGVGTMNTEAF
TRBJ1-1 TRBV29-1 NA SDGNTEAF
TRBJ2-1 TRBV12-3/TRBV12-4 few ASSLLQGAHEQF
TRBJ2-2 TRBV12-3/TRBV12-4 few ASSLRGQHTGELF
TRBJ2-1 TRBV4-1 NA ASSQGSPEGQF
TRBJ1-6 TRBV4-1 NA ASSQGNSLH
TRBJ2-3 TRBV11-1 NA ASSAPTDTQY
TRBJ1-1 TRBV27 NA ASSLTGTGPGAGAF
TRBJ2-3 TRBV27 NA ASSTPLEMSTDTQY
TRBJ1-4 TRBV7-6 few ASSHLTTGGANEKLF
TRBJ2-7 TRBV6-2/TRBV6-3 few ASREGSYEQY
TRBJ2-3 TRBV7-9 NA ASSFVGDTQY
TRBJ1-1 TRBV27 NA ASSPGQMNTEAF
TRBJ2-1 TRBV11-3 NA ASSLDRLGEQF
TRBJ2-7 TRBV12-3/TRBV12-4 many ASSLKGASEQY
TRBJ2-2 TRBV7-9 many ASSLSPRERELF
TRBJ1-2 TRBV9 NA ASSVGQNYGYT
TRBJ1-2 TRBV27 few ASSLSSSGRDPGPNYGYT
TRBJ2-7 TRBV12-3/TRBV12-4 NA ASRNTGFLAEQY
TRBJ2-5 TRBV19 NA ASSRTDRGTWETQY
TRBJ2-3 TRBV2 NA ASSELSGGVTDTQY
TRBJ2-1 TRBV11-1 many ASNPRGGGYNEQF
TRBJ2-3 TRBV7-6 NA ASSLEIGGDTQY
TRBJ1-1 TRBV20-1 NA SARDPGTENTEAF
TRBJ1-3 TRBV7-6 NA ASSSDDINTIY
TRBJ1-5 TRBV5-6 NA ASSLGRMQPQH
TRBJ2-5 TRBV7-6 many ASSPASFAQETQY
TRBJ2-1 TRBV25-1 NA ASSRLAGNEQF
TRBJ2-1 TRBV7-2 many ASSLALYNEQF
TRBJ2-3 TRBV27 NA ASSKGQVSTDTQY
TRBJ2-1 TRBV2 NA ASRRTSGSDNEQF
TRBJ2-1 TRBV12-3/TRBV12-4 few ASSSRGTGGPREQF
TRBJ2-2 TRBV29-1 NA SVRTSDREFTGELF
TRBJ2-7 TRBV12-3/TRBV12-4 few ASSHRDPGSYEQY
TRBJ1-1 TRBV27 few ASSLGWGTEAF
TRBJ1-2 TRBV25-1 NA ASSESPHVKNYGYT
TRBJ2-5 TRBV5-1 many ASSLDARGGLETQY
TRBJ2-1 TRBV10-3 once ANADSDSYNEQF
TRBJ2-1 TRBV6-1 few ASSPVNSYNEQF
TRBJ1-2 TRBV24-1 many ATSGAEGPFNYGYT
TRBJ2-1 TRBV10-3 few AVLRGGADEQF
TRBJ2-2 TRBV24-1 NA ATSDGVQENTGELF
TRBJ1-3 TRBV7-6 NA ASRIDRGPGNTIY
TRBJ2-7 TRBV28 many ASRPGQGSSYEQY
TRBJ1-2 TRBV12-3/TRBV12-4 many ASTLGGGNGYT
TRBJ2-1 TRBV7-4 NA ASSSKETSANEQF